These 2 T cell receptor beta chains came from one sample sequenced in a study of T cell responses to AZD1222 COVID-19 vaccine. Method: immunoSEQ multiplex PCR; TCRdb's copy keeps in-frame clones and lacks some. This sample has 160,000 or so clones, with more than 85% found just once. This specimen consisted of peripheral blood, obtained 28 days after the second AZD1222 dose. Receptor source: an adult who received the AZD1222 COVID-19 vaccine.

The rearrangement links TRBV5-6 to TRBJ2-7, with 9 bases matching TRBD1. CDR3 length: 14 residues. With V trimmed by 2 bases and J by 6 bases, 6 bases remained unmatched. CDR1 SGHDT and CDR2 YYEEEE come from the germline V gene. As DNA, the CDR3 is TGTGCCAGCAGCTTAGGGGGGACAGGGCTCGAGCAGTACTTC. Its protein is CASSLGGTGLEQYF.

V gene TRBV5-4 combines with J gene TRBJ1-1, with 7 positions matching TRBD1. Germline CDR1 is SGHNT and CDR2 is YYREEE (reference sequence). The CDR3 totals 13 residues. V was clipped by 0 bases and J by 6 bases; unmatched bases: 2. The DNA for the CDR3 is TGTGCCAGCAGCTTGGACAGGGGATCTGAAGCTTTCTTT. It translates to CASSLDRGSEAFF.